This is a list of T cell receptor beta chains from one sample in a study of cytomegalovirus exposure and HLA in healthy donors. Profiled with immunoSEQ multiplex PCR; TCRdb holds only in-frame clones, not every one. Among roughly 100,000 clones listed, roughly four fifths were seen once. Sequencing was performed on PBMCs. The receptors were gathered from a man aged 55 to 70 in good health and CMV-seronegative. Both conserved end residues are trimmed from each CDR3.

V gene	J gene	CDR3 protein
TRBV29-1	TRBJ1-1	SVEDLRGSSVAF
TRBV6-5	TRBJ1-1	ASNLQGTNTEAF
TRBV6-6	TRBJ1-5	ASSIDRVQPQH
TRBV18	TRBJ1-5	ASSQAGGNQPQH
TRBV27	TRBJ2-3	ASSPWIAGSTDTQY
TRBV5-1	TRBJ1-2	ASSSGQVKDYGYT
TRBV28	TRBJ1-2	ASTTGPPAYGYT
TRBV2	TRBJ1-2	ASSESLRNYGYT
TRBV30	TRBJ1-4	AWSGGQGNEKLF
TRBV6-1	TRBJ1-5	ASSEVAPLSYQPQH
TRBV5-1	TRBJ2-5	ASSLVVAGGVETQY
TRBV6-5	TRBJ2-7	ASSYSRGSSPY
TRBV5-4	TRBJ2-1	ASSLAVRYNEQF
TRBV6-5	TRBJ2-2	ASRHRGPGELF
TRBV7-2	TRBJ1-2	ASTSGIANYGYT
TRBV9	TRBJ1-6	ASSADRGRSPLH
TRBV19	TRBJ2-2	ASSLWGGPNTGELF
TRBV18	TRBJ1-1	ASPLDRNTEAF
TRBV11-1	TRBJ2-3	ASSLVTIKDTQY
TRBV11-3	TRBJ2-1	ASSLGSRWSNEQF
TRBV9	TRBJ2-1	ASSHPTGELSYNEQF
TRBV9	TRBJ2-7	ASSERQGTYEQY
TRBV2	TRBJ1-4	ASRDRGHSMGKLF
TRBV9	TRBJ1-5	ASSVLRVGNQPQH
TRBV2	TRBJ1-2	ASLMLVRVQGYT
TRBV6-1	TRBJ1-5	ASSELRGDSNQPQH
TRBV19	TRBJ1-5	ASSGLTNQPQH
TRBV28	TRBJ2-5	ASTLTAVETQY
TRBV7-2	TRBJ2-3	ASSQGLDRTDTQY
TRBV7-3	TRBJ2-1	ASSLNTGALGEQF
TRBV10-3	TRBJ1-6	AISGAGTVNSPLH
TRBV29-1	TRBJ2-5	SVDRQETQY
TRBV19	TRBJ1-1	ASSPRGQGTTEAF
TRBV6-6	TRBJ1-2	ASSTQGIGYT
TRBV6-5	TRBJ2-2	ASSYGPTGELF
TRBV10-3	TRBJ2-5	AIKGLAGETQY
TRBV6-4	TRBJ1-1	ASSVRVETEAF
TRBV7-3	TRBJ2-1	ASSLAGSYNEQF
TRBV30	TRBJ1-5	AWSKRTYLSNQPQH
TRBV28	TRBJ1-1	ASSLYPSTEAF
TRBV7-9	TRBJ2-1	ASSRVAGGSTSSYNEQF
TRBV30	TRBJ1-6	AWSVPGTGYSPLH
TRBV7-2	TRBJ2-5	ASSRVGLAGEETQY
TRBV30	TRBJ1-3	AWRRTGGNTIY